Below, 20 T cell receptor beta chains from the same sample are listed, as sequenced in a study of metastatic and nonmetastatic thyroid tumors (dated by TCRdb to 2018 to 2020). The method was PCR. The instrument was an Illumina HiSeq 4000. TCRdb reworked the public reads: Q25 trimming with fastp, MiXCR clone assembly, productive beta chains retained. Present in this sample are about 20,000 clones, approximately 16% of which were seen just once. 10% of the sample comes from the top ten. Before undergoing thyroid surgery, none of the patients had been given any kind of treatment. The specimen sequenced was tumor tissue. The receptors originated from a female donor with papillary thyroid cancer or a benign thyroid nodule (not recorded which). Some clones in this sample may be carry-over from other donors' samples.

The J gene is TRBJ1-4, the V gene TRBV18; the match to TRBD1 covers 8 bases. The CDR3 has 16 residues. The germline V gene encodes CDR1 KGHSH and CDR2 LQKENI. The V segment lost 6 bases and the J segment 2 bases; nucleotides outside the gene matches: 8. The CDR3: CASSDGQGITNEKLFF. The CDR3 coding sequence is TGTGCCAGCTCGGACGGACAGGGAATCACTAATGAAAAACTGTTTTTT.

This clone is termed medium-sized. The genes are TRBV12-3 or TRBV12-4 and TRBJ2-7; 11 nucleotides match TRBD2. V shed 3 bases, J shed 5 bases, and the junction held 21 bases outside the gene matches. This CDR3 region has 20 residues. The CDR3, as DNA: TGTGCCAGCAGTTTGACCACCCAACGTAGCGGGGGGGCCCGGAGGAACGAGCAGTACTTC. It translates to CASSLTTQRSGGARRNEQYF.

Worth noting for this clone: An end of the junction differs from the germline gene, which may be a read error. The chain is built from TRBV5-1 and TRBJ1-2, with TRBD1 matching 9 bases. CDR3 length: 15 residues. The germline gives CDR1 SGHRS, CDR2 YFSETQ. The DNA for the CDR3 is TGCGCCAGCAGCCCCGGGACAGGGCGAGACGACCGAAGCCGCTTC. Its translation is CASSPGTGRDDRSRF.

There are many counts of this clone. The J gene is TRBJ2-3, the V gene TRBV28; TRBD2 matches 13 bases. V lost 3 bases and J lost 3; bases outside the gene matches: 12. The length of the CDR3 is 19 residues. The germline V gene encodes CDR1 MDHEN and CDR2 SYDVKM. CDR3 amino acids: CASSFPGLAGALVTDTQYF. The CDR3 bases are TGTGCCAGCAGTTTTCCCGGACTAGCGGGGGCCCTAGTTACAGATACGCAGTATTTT. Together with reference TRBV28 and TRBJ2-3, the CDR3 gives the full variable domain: DVKVTQSSRYLVKRTGEKVFLECVQDMDHENMFWYRQDPGLGLRLIYFSYDVKMKEKGDIPEGYSVSREKKERFSLILESASTNQTSMYLCASSFPGLAGALVTDTQYFGPGTRLTVL.

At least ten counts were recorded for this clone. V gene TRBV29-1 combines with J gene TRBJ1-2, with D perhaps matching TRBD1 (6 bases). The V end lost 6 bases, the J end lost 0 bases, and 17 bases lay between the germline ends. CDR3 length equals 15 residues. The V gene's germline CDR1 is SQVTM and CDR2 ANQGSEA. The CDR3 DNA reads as TGCAGCGTCCTATCCACAGGGTTAACTAACTATGGCTACACCTTC. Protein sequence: CSVLSTGLTNYGYTF.

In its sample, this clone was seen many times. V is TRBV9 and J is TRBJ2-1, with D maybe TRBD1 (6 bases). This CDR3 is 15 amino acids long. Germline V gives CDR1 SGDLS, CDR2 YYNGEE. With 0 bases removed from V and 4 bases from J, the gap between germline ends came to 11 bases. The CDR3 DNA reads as TGTGCCAGCAGCGTAGGTCCGGACAGATACAATGAGCAGTTCTTC. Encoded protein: CASSVGPDRYNEQFF.

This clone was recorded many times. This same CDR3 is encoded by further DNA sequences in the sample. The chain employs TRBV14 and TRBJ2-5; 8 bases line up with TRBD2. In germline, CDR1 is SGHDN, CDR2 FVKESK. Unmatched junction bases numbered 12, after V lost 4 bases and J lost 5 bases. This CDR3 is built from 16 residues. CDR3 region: CASSLRLPGGRETQYF. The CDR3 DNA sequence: TGTGCCAGCAGCCTTCGGTTACCGGGGGGGCGGGAGACCCAGTACTTC.

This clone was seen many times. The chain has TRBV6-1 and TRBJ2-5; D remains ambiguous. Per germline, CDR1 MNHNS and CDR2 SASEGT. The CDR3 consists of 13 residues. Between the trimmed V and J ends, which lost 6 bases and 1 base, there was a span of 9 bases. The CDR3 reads CASSPVVQETQYF. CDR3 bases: TGTGCCAGCAGCCCCGTCGTCCAAGAGACCCAGTACTTC.

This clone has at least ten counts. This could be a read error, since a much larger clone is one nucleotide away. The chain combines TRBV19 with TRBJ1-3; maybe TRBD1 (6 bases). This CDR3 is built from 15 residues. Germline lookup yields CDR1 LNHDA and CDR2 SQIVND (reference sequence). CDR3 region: CASSPGTSLGNTLYF. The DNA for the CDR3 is TGTGCCAGTAGCCCCGGGACATCCCTTGGAAACACCCTATATTTT.

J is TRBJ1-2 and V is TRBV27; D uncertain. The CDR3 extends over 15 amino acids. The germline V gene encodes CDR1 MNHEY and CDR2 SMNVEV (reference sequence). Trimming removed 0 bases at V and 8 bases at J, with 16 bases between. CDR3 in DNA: TGTGCCAGCAGTTTATCTCTTTCCAGTCAGCTCGGCTACACCTTC. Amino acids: CASSLSLSSQLGYTF.

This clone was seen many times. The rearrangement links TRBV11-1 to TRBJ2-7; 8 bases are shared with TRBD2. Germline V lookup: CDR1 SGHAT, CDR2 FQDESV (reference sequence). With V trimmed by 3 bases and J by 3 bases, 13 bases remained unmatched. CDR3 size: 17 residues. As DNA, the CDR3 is TGTGCCAGCAGCTTTAAGGCGGGAGGCGTACGGCTCTACGAGCAGTACTTC. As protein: CASSFKAGGVRLYEQYF.

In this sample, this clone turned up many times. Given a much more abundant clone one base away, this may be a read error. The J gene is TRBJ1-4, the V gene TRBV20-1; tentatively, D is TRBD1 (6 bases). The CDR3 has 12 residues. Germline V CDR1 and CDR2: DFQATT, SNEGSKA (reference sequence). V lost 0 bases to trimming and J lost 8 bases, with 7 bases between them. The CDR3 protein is CSAREGGEKLFF. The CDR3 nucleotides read TGCAGTGCTAGAGAGGGGGGCGAAAAACTGTTTTTT.

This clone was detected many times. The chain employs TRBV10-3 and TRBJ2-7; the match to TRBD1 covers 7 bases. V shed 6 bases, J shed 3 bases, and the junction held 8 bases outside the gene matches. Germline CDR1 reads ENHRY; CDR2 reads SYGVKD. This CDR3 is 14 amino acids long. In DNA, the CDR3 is TGTGCCATCAGGAACACCGGGACAGTCTACGAGCAGTACTTC. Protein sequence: CAIRNTGTVYEQYF.

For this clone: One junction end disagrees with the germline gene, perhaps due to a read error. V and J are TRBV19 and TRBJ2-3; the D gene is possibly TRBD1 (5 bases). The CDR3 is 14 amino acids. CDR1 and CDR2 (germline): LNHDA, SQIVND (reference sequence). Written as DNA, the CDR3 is TGTGCCATTAGTATTGGGGCAGGGTGCGATACGCAGTATTTT. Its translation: CAISIGAGCDTQYF.

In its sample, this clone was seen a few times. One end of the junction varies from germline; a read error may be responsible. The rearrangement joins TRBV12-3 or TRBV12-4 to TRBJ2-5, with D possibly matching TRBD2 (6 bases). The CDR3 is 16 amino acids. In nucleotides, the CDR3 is TGTGCCAGCAGTTTACACGGAGCCAAAATAGGAGGGACCCATCACTTC. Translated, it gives CASSLHGAKIGGTHHF.

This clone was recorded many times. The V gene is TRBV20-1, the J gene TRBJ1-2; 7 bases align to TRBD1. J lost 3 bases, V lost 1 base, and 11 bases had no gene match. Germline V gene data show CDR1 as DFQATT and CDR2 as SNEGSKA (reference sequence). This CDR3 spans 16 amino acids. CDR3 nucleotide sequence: TGCAGTGCTAGAGTATTAGAGGTCCAGGGGGACTATGGCTACACCTTC. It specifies CSARVLEVQGDYGYTF.

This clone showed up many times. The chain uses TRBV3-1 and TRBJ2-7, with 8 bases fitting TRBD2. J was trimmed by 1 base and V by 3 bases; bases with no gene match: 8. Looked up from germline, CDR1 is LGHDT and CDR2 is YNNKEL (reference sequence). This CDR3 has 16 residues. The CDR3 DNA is TGTGCCAGCAGCCACCCCGGACTAGCTAAATCCTACGAGCAGTACTTC. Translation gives CASSHPGLAKSYEQYF.

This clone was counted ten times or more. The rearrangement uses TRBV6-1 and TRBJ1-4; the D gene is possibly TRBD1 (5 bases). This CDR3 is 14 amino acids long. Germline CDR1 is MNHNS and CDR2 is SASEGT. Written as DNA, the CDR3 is TGTGCTCAGACCCAACCCCAGGGACCTGAAAAACTGTTTTTT. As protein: CAQTQPQGPEKLFF.

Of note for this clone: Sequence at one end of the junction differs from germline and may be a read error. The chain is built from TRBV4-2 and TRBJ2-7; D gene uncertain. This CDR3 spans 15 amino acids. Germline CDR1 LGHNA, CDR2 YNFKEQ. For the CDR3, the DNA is TGTGTCAGCAGCCAAGATTCCCAGTGTAGCTACGAGCAGTACTTC. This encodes CVSSQDSQCSYEQYF.

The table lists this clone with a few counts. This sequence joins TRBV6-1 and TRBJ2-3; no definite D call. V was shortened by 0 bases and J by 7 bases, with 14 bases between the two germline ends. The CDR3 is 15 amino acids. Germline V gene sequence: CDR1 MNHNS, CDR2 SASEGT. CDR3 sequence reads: CASSEALQVAYTQYF. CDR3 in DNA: TGTGCCAGCAGTGAAGCGCTTCAGGTGGCATATACGCAGTATTTT.